Presented here are 8 T cell receptor beta chains from one specimen sequenced in a study of Ad26.COV2.S vaccination and SARS-CoV-2 variants. Treatment reported: some 19 received Ad26.COV2.S at low or high dose, single or two shots; several received placebo; per-sample allocation not given. Day 63 following the first vaccine or placebo injection was when the samples were taken. The repertoire was sequenced with immunoSEQ multiplex PCR; TCRdb's copy has only in-frame clones and lacks some. The sample records about 480,000 clones, roughly 87% being singletons. This material consisted of peripheral blood, taken in a trial of Ad26.COV2.S vaccine versus placebo. These receptors all stem from a person between 18 and 59 years old who received the Ad26.COV2.S COVID-19 vaccine or a placebo.

This clone was found once. The chain uses TRBV6-2 or TRBV6-3 and TRBJ2-1; 7 bases fit TRBD2. The CDR3 consists of 18 residues. Germline loops: CDR1 MNHEY, CDR2 SVGEGT. Trimming cost V 5 bases and J 8 bases; bases outside gene matches: 21. CDR3 sequence: CASSLWGRAKPASDEQFF. CDR3 DNA: TGTGCCAGCAGTCTCTGGGGGAGGGCCAAGCCAGCATCCGATGAGCAGTTCTTC.

The chain employs TRBV19 and TRBJ1-5; maybe TRBD1 (5 bases). V lost 4 bases and J 6 bases, leaving 19 bases between the germline ends. Germline assignment: CDR1 LNHDA and CDR2 SQIVND (reference sequence). The CDR3 contains 16 residues. CDR3 sequence: CASSKAGAAAAQPQHF. CDR3 DNA: TGTGCCAGTAGTAAGGCCGGGGCAGCGGCGGCTCAGCCCCAGCATTTT.

The genes are TRBV28 and TRBJ2-1, with TRBD2 matching 9 bases. With V trimmed by 7 bases and J by 8 bases, 12 bases remained unmatched. This CDR3 has 15 amino acids. Germline CDR1 MDHEN, CDR2 SYDVKM. The CDR3 bases are TGTGCCAGCACCCCGGGGGCGGGAGGGTATTATGAGCAGTTCTTC. This sequence encodes CASTPGAGGYYEQFF.

The V call is TRBV2, the J call TRBJ1-1, with a weak D call TRBD1 (5 bases). This CDR3 comprises 13 residues. The V end lost 4 bases, the J end lost 1 base, and 7 bases lay between the germline ends. Germline V gives CDR1 SNHLY, CDR2 FYNNEI. CDR3 in amino acids: CASSAGANTEAFF. DNA of the CDR3: TGTGCCAGCAGTGCCGGGGCGAACACTGAAGCTTTCTTT.

The J gene is TRBJ2-6, the V gene TRBV6-2 or TRBV6-3, with D possibly TRBD1 on 6 matching bases. Germline V gives CDR1 MNHEY, CDR2 SVGEGT. The CDR3 totals 15 residues. Trimming stripped 5 bases from V and 2 bases from J, with 10 bases between. Written as DNA, the CDR3 is TGTGCCAGCAGTCAACAGGGTACTGGGGCCAACGTCCTGACTTTC. It yields the protein CASSQQGTGANVLTF.

The chain uses TRBV9 and TRBJ1-3; 7 bases align to TRBD1. Germline lookup yields CDR1 SGDLS and CDR2 YYNGEE. There are 17 residues in the CDR3. The trim removed 4 bases at V and 0 bases at J, leaving 10 bases unmatched. For the CDR3, the DNA is TGTGCCAGCAGCACCCAGACAGGGCTTAACTCTGGAAACACCATATATTTT. Amino acid sequence: CASSTQTGLNSGNTIYF. Looking up the rest from reference TRBV9 and TRBJ1-3 gives the full variable domain: DSGVTQTPKHLITATGQRVTLRCSPRSGDLSVYWYQQSLDQGLQFLIQYYNGEERAKGNILERFSAQQFPDLHSELNLSSLELGDSALYFCASSTQTGLNSGNTIYFGEGSWLTVV.

This clone was seen a few times. The chain carries TRBV7-3 and TRBJ2-1, with D maybe TRBD2 (5 bases). Trimming shortened V by 6 bases and J by 9 bases, and 21 bases separated the two germline ends. Germline CDR1 SGHTA, CDR2 FQGTGA. The length of the CDR3 is 15 residues. The CDR3 spells CASSRIHVLGGEQFF. DNA of the CDR3: TGTGCCAGCAGTCGAATCCACGTACTCGGAGGTGAGCAGTTCTTC. The whole variable domain, filled in from reference TRBV7-3 and TRBJ2-1, reads GAGVSQTPSNKVTEKGKYVELRCDPISGHTALYWYRQSLGQGPEFLIYFQGTGAADDSGLPNDRFFAVRPEGSVSTLKIQRTERGDSAVYLCASSRIHVLGGEQFFGPGTRLTVL.

This chain joins TRBV6-5 and TRBJ2-1; D perhaps matches TRBD2 (6 bases). Germline V lookup: CDR1 MNHEY, CDR2 SVGAGI. Deletions cut 6 bases from V and 9 bases from J, with 12 bases between. The CDR3 sequence is 12 residues long. The CDR3 protein is CASRPAGSEQFF. Here the CDR3 DNA reads TGTGCCAGCAGGCCGGCGGGAAGTGAGCAGTTCTTC.